This entry lists 17 T cell receptor beta chains sequenced from one sample in a study of response to subunit inactivated influenza vaccine. Via MiXCR, TCRdb re-called the RT-PCR reads, giving one row per CDR3 protein. The sample has approximately 700,000 distinct CDR3 sequences; approximately 15% are singletons. The input for sequencing was PBMCs from blood, taken roughly 2 weeks before vaccination. These receptors all come from a man aged 50-59 years who received an inactivated influenza vaccine.

As regards this clonotype: A read error is possible here, since a much larger clone lies one base away. J is TRBJ2-7 and V is TRBV20-1; 12 positions match TRBD2. The germline V gene has CDR1 DFQATT and CDR2 SNEGSKA (reference sequence). CDR3 length: 15 amino acids. The CDR3 DNA reads TGCTGTGCTAGCGGGAGGGCCTCTAGAGCCTACGAGCAGTACTTC. This sequence encodes CCASGRASRAYEQYF.

V usage is TRBV7-8 and J usage is TRBJ2-7; the D call may be TRBD1 or TRBD2 (6 bases each). The CDR3 extends over 17 amino acids. Germline CDR1 and CDR2: SGHVS and FQNEAQ. Deletions cut 0 bases from V and 9 bases from J, with 24 bases between. CDR3 DNA sequence: TGTGCCAGCAGCTTAGCGGTGCGGGAACATACAGGGCTAGGGCAGTACTTC. It translates to CASSLAVREHTGLGQYF.

This clonotype was observed a handful of times. V and J are TRBV27 and TRBJ2-7; D is perhaps TRBD2 (6 bases). The CDR3 covers 15 residues. Germline V gene sequence: CDR1 MNHEY, CDR2 SMNVEV (reference sequence). The germline V and J ends were trimmed by 5 bases and 4 bases, with 18 bases remaining between them. CDR3 amino acids: CASSPRKTSRYEQYF. DNA for the CDR3: TGTGCCAGCAGTCCACGAAAGACTAGTCGATACGAGCAGTACTTC.

The chain recombines TRBV28 with TRBJ2-5; either TRBD1 or TRBD2 may supply D (5 bases each). The CDR3 covers 13 residues. The germline CDR1 and CDR2 sequences are MDHEN and SYDVKM. The germline V and J ends were trimmed by 6 bases and 4 bases, with 12 bases remaining between them. The CDR3: CASSPRDRETQYF. DNA of the CDR3: TGTGCCAGCAGCCCTAGGGACCGAGAGACCCAGTACTTC. The full variable domain, rest sourced from reference TRBV28 and TRBJ2-5, is DVKVTQSSRYLVKRTGEKVFLECVQDMDHENMFWYRQDPGLGLRLIYFSYDVKMKEKGDIPEGYSVSREKKERFSLILESASTNQTSMYLCASSPRDRETQYFGPGTRLLVL.

This chain connects TRBV3-1 to TRBJ2-7; perhaps D is TRBD1 or TRBD2 (5 bases each). Germline V gene data show CDR1 as LGHDT and CDR2 as YNNKEL (reference sequence). Trimming removed 3 bases at V and 6 bases at J, with 12 bases between. This CDR3 is built from 13 residues. In nucleotides, the CDR3 is TGTGCCAGCAGCCAGGGGGTTTGGAGCGAGCAGTACTTC. Translation: CASSQGVWSEQYF.

The sample holds one count of this clonotype. The chain carries TRBV5-1 and TRBJ2-1; TRBD2 matches at 7 bases. Losses at the gene ends were 3 bases for V and 6 bases for J; bases not matched to a gene: 6. Germline CDR1 reads SGHRS; CDR2 reads YFSETQ. The CDR3 is 14 residues long. DNA for the CDR3: TGCGCCAGCAGCTGGGGAGGGACGTCCAATGAGCAGTTCTTC. Residues: CASSWGGTSNEQFF.

With regard to this clonotype: The limits of the CDR3 on the DNA are not certain, so only TCRdb's listed CDR3 is given. The chain employs TRBV6-5 and TRBJ1-6. With termini counted, the CDR3 has 19 amino acids. From germline, CDR1 is MNHEY and CDR2 SVGAGI. CDR3 sequence reads: CASSSSHGRPSSYNSPLHF.

This chain links TRBV20-1 with TRBJ2-2; 8 nucleotides agree with TRBD1. From germline, CDR1 is DFQATT and CDR2 SNEGSKA (reference sequence). This CDR3 comprises 14 residues. V shed 3 bases and J 1 base; nucleotides not matched to a gene: 1. CDR3 nucleotide sequence: TGCAGTGCTAGCGGGACAGGGAACACCGGGGAGCTGTTTTTT. Protein product: CSASGTGNTGELFF.

The J gene is TRBJ2-1, the V gene TRBV20-1; no definite D call. Germline-derived CDR1 and CDR2 are DFQATT and SNEGSKA (reference sequence). Trimming shortened V by 3 bases and J by 8 bases, and 14 bases separated the two germline ends. The CDR3 runs 13 residues. Here the CDR3 reads CSASTPSEDEQFF. The CDR3 DNA sequence: TGCAGTGCTAGTACTCCCTCCGAGGATGAGCAGTTCTTC.

This clonotype showed up many times. The chain recombines TRBV4-2 with TRBJ2-7; perhaps TRBD2 as D (5 bases). CDR1 LGHNA and CDR2 YNFKEQ come from the germline V gene. This CDR3 contains 14 residues. V dropped 1 base and J dropped 2 bases, with 9 bases sitting between them. CDR3 nucleotides: TGTGCCAGCAGCCAAGGAGGGTTTCCCTACGAGCAGTACTTC. Its protein product is CASSQGGFPYEQYF.

The table lists this clonotype with a few counts. The CDR3 loop is CASSQVHGTEFSGANVLTF. The DNA for the CDR3 is TGCGCCAGCAGCCAAGTACATGGGACAGAGTTCTCTGGGGCCAACGTCCTGACTTTC. The genes are TRBV4-1 and TRBJ2-6; 7 bases agree with TRBD1. The CDR3 totals 19 residues. Germline V gene sequence: CDR1 MGHRA, CDR2 YSYEKL. The trim removed 1 base at V and 0 bases at J, leaving 9 bases unmatched.

This clonotype has ten or more counts. The chain is built from TRBV20-1 and TRBJ2-7; D gene uncertain. Trimming took 3 bases from V and 1 from J, leaving 10 bases between them. CDR1 and CDR2 from the germline V gene are DFQATT and SNEGSKA (reference sequence). The length of the CDR3 is 13 residues. The CDR3 protein is CSARRIGSYEQYF. The DNA for the CDR3 is TGCAGTGCTAGGCGGATCGGATCCTACGAGCAGTACTTC.

This clonotype was recorded many times. The genes are TRBV4-3 and TRBJ1-5; D unclear. Germline lookup yields CDR1 LGHNA and CDR2 YSLEER. The length of the CDR3 is 14 residues. V shed 0 bases and J shed 7 bases, with 10 bases lying between them. The CDR3 is CASSQDLGTQPQHF. DNA for the CDR3: TGCGCCAGCAGCCAAGATCTGGGCACGCAGCCCCAGCATTTT.

This clonotype has at least ten counts. The chain has TRBV12-3 or TRBV12-4 and TRBJ2-1; TRBD2 matches at 11 bases. J lost 4 bases, V lost 6 bases, and 2 bases had no gene match. The CDR3 runs 14 residues. The CDR3 DNA follows: TGTGCCAGCAGAAGGACTAGCGGGTACAATGAGCAGTTCTTC. It yields the protein CASRRTSGYNEQFF.

The chain has TRBV5-1 and TRBJ2-5; D might be TRBD1 or TRBD2, each matching 6 bases. V was pared by 3 bases and J by 1 base, with 13 bases between. This CDR3 spans 15 amino acids. In germline, CDR1 is SGHRS, CDR2 YFSETQ. CDR3 amino acids: CASSWVGGPQETQYF. The CDR3 DNA is TGCGCCAGCAGCTGGGTAGGGGGGCCCCAAGAGACCCAGTACTTC.

The rearrangement joins TRBV28 to TRBJ2-1; D is tentatively TRBD1 or TRBD2 (5 bases each). The CDR3 sequence is 14 residues long. Germline V CDR1 and CDR2: MDHEN, SYDVKM. Trimming pared 8 bases from V and 5 bases from J, leaving 16 bases between. CDR3 sequence reads: CASQGQGRHNEQFF. The CDR3 nucleotides read TGTGCCAGCCAGGGCCAGGGACGACACAATGAGCAGTTCTTC.

This clonotype came up many times. The genes are TRBV30 and TRBJ2-3; TRBD1 matches 7 bases. Germline loops: CDR1 GTSNPN, CDR2 SVGIG (reference sequence). J gave up 4 bases and V 4 bases, and 5 bases lay outside the gene matches. The CDR3 is 13 residues long. The CDR3 nucleotides are TGTGCCTGGAATAGGGGGCTCCCAGATACGCAGTATTTT. It yields the protein CAWNRGLPDTQYF.